This TCR beta chain is drawn from a study of vaccination and CD4 T cells after COVID-19. About this clonotype: Its antigen is not identified.

Oncomine TCR Beta short-read sequencing was applied to DNA from cultured CD4+ T cells. From the PCR reads, TCRdb called clonotypes with MiXCR, one entry per CDR3 protein. Altogether about 19,000 distinct CDR3 sequences are present, approximately 48% being singletons, with the ten largest covering approximately 2.7%. The sample's treatment: approximately 11-day PBMC culture with coronavirus spike peptide pools or control peptides (ViraFEST assay). The material sequenced was CD4+ T cells from blood, cultured in vitro, taken after SARS-CoV-2 vaccination. The TCR comes from a human donor who had recovered from COVID-19.

CDR3: CSATRVAYNEQFF. Written as DNA, the CDR3 is TGCAGTGCCACGAGGGTTGCCTACAATGAGCAGTTCTTC. The chain combines TRBV20-1 with TRBJ2-1, with D perhaps matching TRBD2 (5 bases). The V gene's germline CDR1 is DFQATT and CDR2 SNEGSKA (reference sequence). V lost 6 bases and J lost 2, with 11 bases in between. This CDR3 is 13 amino acids long.